Sequencing of this T cell receptor (beta chain) was carried out in a study of human T cells and chemical hapten exposure (dated by TCRdb to the early 2020s). At the level of the whole study: For sensitization, 2% DPC in acetone was applied to an approximately 2 cm by approximately 2 cm area of upper inner arm skin. The mostly female patient cohort included alopecia areata with under or over 50% scalp involvement, alopecia totalis and alopecia universalis. Patch testing was done on the upper back using Finn chambers containing 0.01% DPC, and results were scored after 6 days according to International Contact Dermatitis Research Group standards. Libraries were combined into a pool for sequencing, and differences in TCR yield between samples came mainly from small differences in library volumes within the pool. Patients additionally received weekly therapeutic DPC doses to the scalp throughout the approximately 25-week study period. Blood samples were taken from patients before sensitization (week 0) and then at 2, 6 and about 24 weeks after DPC sensitization. Blood for TCR sequencing was provided by twenty-nine alopecia patients at one to four time points (pre-sensitization, 2, 6 and 24 weeks). Peripheral blood TCR repertoire changes were tracked in vivo in alopecia patients during primary and secondary sensitization to the hapten diphenylcyclopropenone (DPC).

The intended sense of this specimen's time point label: pre-sensitization, week 0. The treatment or condition label, as the study defines it: therapeutic diphenylcyclopropenone sensitization with weekly scalp DPC. At each patch-test visit, blood was drawn before the patch test was applied. Eligible patients were aged 18 to 70, diagnosed with alopecia, deemed suitable for DPC therapy, and excluded if pregnant. Total RNA was extracted from unfractionated whole blood that had been collected in Tempus Blood RNA tubes. General conclusions and limits of the study: The number of TCRs above 1 in 1000 frequency did not change with DPC sensitization; there was no evidence of global repertoire structure alterations. After repeated subsampling, changes were observed in the strength of the expansion versus patch-test correlation and in the threshold at which the correlation became significant. Alopecia, a presumed autoimmune disease, was present in all patients, so the immune response of the patients might differ from that of healthy individuals. Patch test score correlated positively with the number of PT1 expanded TCRs, reaching significance at thresholds 8, 16 and 32 but not at 4. Significantly more large CDR3 similarity clusters were formed by expanded TCRs than by pre-sensitization or healthy control sets, consistent with antigen-driven responses.

This clonotype has just a few counts. It lacks a known antigen. One base away there is no much larger clone; base qualities are not given. CDR1 SGHTA and CDR2 FQGNSA were looked up in the germline V gene. V is reduced by 2 bases and J by 0 bases, leaving a spacing of 5 bases between them. The CDR3 measures 13 amino acids from cysteine to phenylalanine. This entry keeps only the CDR3 DNA: 39 bases, framed from base 1. The library was produced with RACE. For sequencing, a NextSeq 500 was employed. During library preparation, unique molecular identifiers were attached to individual cDNA molecules so that TCRs could be counted in a quantitative, reproducible way. From each blood RNA sample, both TCR alpha and TCR beta chains were sequenced. The paper's processing steps were these. The median number of TCRs per sample was approximately 98,000, ranging from 23,224 to 690,600. The Decombinator software suite was used to annotate the V, J and CDR3 of the TCR reads. For PS versus PT1 abundance plots, all samples were subsampled to the same number of TCRs (28,000). Expanded TCRs were defined as absent before sensitization and observed at least eight times at the 2-week time point. TCRdb reran the public reads through fastp at Q25 and MiXCR, keeping productive beta chains. CDR3 protein sequences are deduplicated, and each keeps its most common genes and DNA. The V and J calls come from TCRdb's annotation, not from the publication. The sample contains 300,000 to 450,000 distinct CDR3 sequences, 5.1% of them found a single time. The ten largest clones capture around 2.6% of the sample.

The chain was built from TRBV7-2 and TRBJ2-7, with no confidently assigned D gene. The sequencing here drew on whole blood, taken in connection with sensitization to the hapten diphenylcyclopropenone (DPC). The receptor comes from a woman between 50 and 59 years old with alopecia areata. Some clones in this sample may be carry-over from other donors' samples. The CDR3 reads as follows: CASSLQLSYEQYF. The sequenced DNA is TGTGCCAGCAGCTTACAACTCTCCTACGAGCAGTACTTC.